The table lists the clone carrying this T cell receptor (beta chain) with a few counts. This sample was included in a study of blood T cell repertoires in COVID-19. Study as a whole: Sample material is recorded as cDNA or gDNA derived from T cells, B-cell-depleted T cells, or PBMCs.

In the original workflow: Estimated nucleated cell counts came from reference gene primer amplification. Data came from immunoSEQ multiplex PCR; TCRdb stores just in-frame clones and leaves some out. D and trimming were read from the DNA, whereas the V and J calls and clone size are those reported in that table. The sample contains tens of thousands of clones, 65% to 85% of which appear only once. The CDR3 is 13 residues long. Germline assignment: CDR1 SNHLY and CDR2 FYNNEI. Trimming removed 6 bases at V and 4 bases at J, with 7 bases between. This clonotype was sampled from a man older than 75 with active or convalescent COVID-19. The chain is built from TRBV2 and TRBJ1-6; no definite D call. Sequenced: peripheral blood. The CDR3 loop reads CASSRQYNSPLHF. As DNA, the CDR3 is TGTGCCAGCAGCAGACAATATAATTCACCCCTCCACTTT.